Listed below are T cell receptor beta chains from one sample, sequenced in a study of cytomegalovirus exposure and HLA in healthy donors. Sequencing used immunoSEQ multiplex PCR; TCRdb keeps in-frame clones, though not all of them. Recorded for this sample: around 130,000 clones. Sequencing used PBMCs. The receptors derive from a woman aged 55-70 years in good health and CMV-seronegative. The CDR3 runs from the conserved cysteine through the conserved F or W. Each record gives: CDR3 length, J gene, V gene, D gene, CDR3 protein, CDR3 DNA. A D gene is named only where the DNA matches it firmly.

14 | TRBJ1-1 | TRBV18 | TRBD1 | CASSWDSANTEAFF | TGTGCCAGCTCATGGGACAGCGCGAACACTGAAGCTTTCTTT
14 | TRBJ2-7 | TRBV29-1 | . | CSVEDPDSQYEQYF | TGCAGCGTTGAAGACCCGGACAGCCAATACGAGCAGTACTTC
13 | TRBJ2-5 | TRBV9 | . | CASSVASGETQYF | TGTGCCAGCAGCGTAGCTTCGGGAGAGACCCAGTACTTC
15 | TRBJ2-7 | TRBV6-5 | TRBD2 | CASSYGSSGGSEQYF | TGTGCCAGCAGTTACGGGTCCTCCGGGGGGTCCGAGCAGTACTTC
15 | TRBJ1-1 | TRBV28 | . | CASSLFGGLNTEAFF | TGTGCCAGCAGTTTATTCGGGGGTCTGAACACTGAAGCTTTCTTT
14 | TRBJ2-7 | TRBV7-9 | . | CASSPTVSTYEQYF | TGTGCCAGCAGCCCGACAGTTTCGACCTACGAGCAGTACTTC
16 | TRBJ1-2 | TRBV28 | TRBD1 | CASSRFRQGWTYGYTF | TGTGCCAGCAGTCGGTTTCGACAGGGATGGACCTATGGCTACACCTTC
13 | TRBJ2-3 | TRBV5-1 | . | CASSLGTPDTQYF | TGCGCCAGCAGCTTGGGGACACCAGATACGCAGTATTTT
16 | TRBJ1-1 | TRBV18 | . | CASSPLIPLENTEAFF | TGTGCCAGCTCACCCCTAATCCCACTAGAGAACACTGAAGCTTTCTTT
14 | TRBJ1-6 | TRBV5-1 | TRBD1 | CASTPGQGNSPLHF | TGCGCCAGCACCCCGGGACAGGGTAATTCACCCCTCCACTTT
15 | TRBJ2-7 | TRBV6-1 | . | CASSEAQQGWYEQYF | TGTGCCAGCAGTGAAGCCCAGCAGGGGTGGTACGAGCAGTACTTC
13 | TRBJ2-1 | TRBV7-8 | TRBD1 | CASTKDRLNEQFF | TGTGCCAGCACCAAGGACAGGTTGAATGAGCAGTTCTTC
14 | TRBJ2-3 | TRBV29-1 | . | CSVVRGTNTDTQYF | TGCAGCGTTGTGAGGGGGACCAACACAGATACGCAGTATTTT
16 | TRBJ2-3 | TRBV2 | TRBD2 | CASAKEGTSGTDTQYF | TGTGCCAGTGCCAAGGAGGGGACTAGCGGCACAGATACGCAGTATTTT
15 | TRBJ2-3 | TRBV5-1 | . | CASSLDGLLTDTQYF | TGCGCCAGCAGCTTGGATGGCTTGCTCACAGATACGCAGTATTTT
14 | TRBJ1-1 | TRBV6-5 | . | CASRPGKWYTEAFF | TGTGCCAGCAGGCCAGGCAAGTGGTACACTGAAGCTTTCTTT
15 | TRBJ1-1 | TRBV5-1 | . | CASSLGGTPNTEAFF | TGCGCCAGCAGCTTGGGTGGGACACCGAACACTGAAGCTTTCTTT
16 | TRBJ1-2 | TRBV6-1 | . | CASSEPSQNLLYGYTF | TGTGCCAGCAGTGAACCTTCGCAAAACTTGCTCTATGGCTACACCTTC
16 | TRBJ2-7 | TRBV5-1 | TRBD2 | CASSLGTSGSGHEQYF | TGCGCCAGCAGCTTAGGGACTAGCGGGAGTGGCCACGAGCAGTACTTC
16 | TRBJ1-5 | TRBV7-2 | TRBD1 | CASSLTGAGSNQPQHF | TGTGCCAGCAGCTTAACAGGGGCAGGAAGCAATCAGCCCCAGCATTTT
12 | TRBJ1-1 | TRBV5-6 | . | CASSAYRVEAFF | TGTGCCAGCAGCGCCTACAGGGTAGAAGCTTTCTTT
13 | TRBJ1-1 | TRBV12-5 | . | CASGLAVNTEAFF | TGTGCTAGTGGCCTGGCAGTGAACACTGAAGCTTTCTTT
17 | TRBJ2-7 | TRBV5-5 | TRBD2 | CASSFAFSGGLSYEQYF | TGTGCCAGCAGCTTCGCTTTTAGCGGGGGCCTCTCCTACGAGCAGTACTTC
15 | TRBJ2-5 | TRBV7-9 | TRBD1 | CASGRSTGSQETQYF | TGTGCCAGCGGGCGTTCGACAGGGTCCCAAGAGACCCAGTACTTC
15 | TRBJ1-4 | TRBV5-6 | . | CASSYTTGRNEKLFF | TGTGCCAGCAGCTATACGACAGGAAGGAATGAAAAACTGTTTTTT
11 | TRBJ1-1 | TRBV10-2 | . | CASTMNTEAFF | TGCGCCAGCACAATGAACACTGAAGCTTTCTTT
15 | TRBJ1-2 | TRBV6-5 | . | CASSYTGTHNYGYTF | TGTGCCAGCAGTTACACCGGGACACATAACTATGGCTACACCTTC
11 | TRBJ2-7 | TRBV28 | . | CAGGPSYEQYF | TGTGCCGGGGGCCCCTCCTACGAGCAGTACTTC
16 | TRBJ1-3 | TRBV28 | . | CASRTRTAFSGNTIYF | TGTGCCAGCAGAACCCGGACAGCTTTCTCTGGAAACACCATATATTTT
15 | TRBJ2-3 | TRBV21-1 | . | CASSTDREGTDTQYF | TGTGCCAGCAGCACGGACAGGGAGGGCACAGATACGCAGTATTTT
14 | TRBJ1-4 | TRBV18 | TRBD1 | CASSPTTGPEKLFF | TGTGCCAGCTCACCTACGACAGGGCCAGAAAAACTGTTTTTT
14 | TRBJ2-2 | TRBV27 | . | CASSFRGRTGELFF | TGTGCCAGCAGTTTCAGGGGTCGGACCGGGGAGCTGTTTTTT
13 | TRBJ2-1 | TRBV5-4 | . | CASSLGGYNEQFF | TGTGCCAGCAGCTTGGGAGGGTACAATGAGCAGTTCTTC
15 | TRBJ2-3 | TRBV11-3 | . | CASSVAGRVTDTQYF | TGTGCCAGCAGCGTCGCGGGAAGGGTCACAGATACGCAGTATTTT
13 | TRBJ1-1 | TRBV6-1 | . | CASTWARDTEAFF | TGTGCCAGCACCTGGGCGAGGGACACTGAAGCTTTCTTT
18 | TRBJ1-1 | TRBV11-2 | TRBD1 | CASSLVALWGTAYTEAFF | TGTGCCAGCAGCTTAGTGGCTCTATGGGGGACAGCTTACACTGAAGCTTTCTTT
18 | TRBJ2-1 | TRBV4-1 | TRBD2 | CASSQALGGGGSYNEQFF | TGCGCCAGCAGCCAAGCGCTCGGCGGGGGGGGATCCTACAATGAGCAGTTCTTC
15 | TRBJ1-1 | TRBV2 | . | CASSEGSGRNTEAFF | TGTGCCAGCAGTGAAGGATCAGGGCGGAACACTGAAGCTTTCTTT
15 | TRBJ2-7 | TRBV6-1 | . | CASSEVQGEVDEQYF | TGTGCCAGCAGTGAAGTTCAAGGGGAGGTCGACGAGCAGTACTTC
13 | TRBJ1-6 | TRBV2 | . | CASSRQSNSPLHF | TGTGCCAGCAGTAGACAGTCTAATTCACCCCTCCACTTT
16 | TRBJ2-3 | TRBV6-6 | TRBD1 | CASSYRRGQGGDTQYF | TGTGCCAGCAGTTATCGACGGGGACAGGGGGGAGATACGCAGTATTTT
15 | TRBJ2-7 | TRBV5-1 | . | CASSLTGGSSYEQYF | TGCGCCAGCAGCTTGACAGGTGGAAGCTCCTACGAGCAGTACTTC
15 | TRBJ2-7 | TRBV7-9 | TRBD1 | CASSTWGTGRYEQYF | TGTGCCAGCAGCACCTGGGGGACAGGGCGCTACGAGCAGTACTTC
14 | TRBJ2-2 | TRBV28 | . | CASSLPGNTGELFF | TGTGCCAGCAGTTTACCAGGGAACACCGGGGAGCTGTTTTTT